A single T cell receptor beta chain is shown here with its context. The source of the sample is a study of PD-1 blockade in mismatch repair-deficient tumors. Only in-frame clones appear in the TCRdb table, and some are missing; sequencing was by immunoSEQ multiplex PCR. The profile shows around 100,000 clones, around three quarters of them singletons. The material was peripheral blood, obtained roughly 13 months after starting pembrolizumab. The sequence derives from an adult with mismatch repair-deficient cancer.

The CDR3 region is CASSDTGGETQYF. CDR3 nucleotides: TGCGCCAGCAGTGATACAGGCGGGGAGACCCAGTACTTC. The J gene is TRBJ2-5, the V gene TRBV10-1; TRBD1 or TRBD2 may be the D gene (5 bases each). CDR3 size: 13 residues. The germline V and J ends were trimmed by 3 bases and 5 bases, with 10 bases remaining between them. The V gene's germline CDR1 is WNHNN and CDR2 SYGVQD (reference sequence).